This TCR beta chain was observed in a study of T cell repertoires in cytomegalovirus infection. Study-level background: TCR beta signatures that were public indicated CMV infection and matching HLA type.

This clonotype was observed at least ten times. Germline V gene sequence: CDR1 SGHTA, CDR2 FQGNSA. Germline trimming cut 1 base from V and 8 bases from J; bases unmatched to any gene: 4. The CDR3 spans 15 residues. From the reads, TCRdb called clonotypes with MiXCR, one entry per CDR3 protein. Of more than 650,000 distinct CDR3 sequences in the sample, roughly 36% were seen once. The chain uses TRBV7-2 and TRBJ1-4; 10 positions agree with TRBD1. This TCR came from a human donor in good health (CMV status not recorded). Some clones in this sample may be carry-over from other donors' samples. Sequenced: PBMCs. CDR3 in amino acids: CASSLVDRGDEKLFF. The DNA for the CDR3 is TGTGCCAGCAGCTTAGTGGACAGGGGGGACGAAAAACTGTTTTTT. Filled out from reference TRBV7-2 and TRBJ1-4, the complete variable domain reads GAGVSQSPSNKVTEKGKDVELRCDPISGHTALYWYRQSLGQGLEFLIYFQGNSAPDKSGLPSDRFSAERTGGSVSTLTIQRTQQEDSAVYLCASSLVDRGDEKLFFGSGTQLSVL.